This TCR beta chain was sequenced for a study of beta chain features in type 1 diabetes. Study-level results: Healthy donors had naive, central memory and Treg TCRB repertoires that appeared less similar than those seen among patients. A cDNA-based sequencing approach could over-represent cells with high TCR expression.

A remark on this clone: What it recognizes is unknown.

One heparinised blood draw averaging approximately 120 mL was given by each donor. CD45RO/CCR7/CD25/CD127/CD95/CD27 sorting isolated CD4+ naive, central memory, regulatory and stem cell-like memory cells. Sequenced material consisted of expressed TCRB transcripts (all of the isolated RNA was reverse transcribed). Generated by immunoSEQ multiplex PCR, the TCRdb table keeps only in-frame clones and is missing some. This sample has roughly 310,000 clones, with approximately 10% found just once. CDR1 and CDR2 from the germline V gene are MDHEN and SYDVKM. The CDR3 consists of 13 residues. V dropped 8 bases and J dropped 5 bases, with 16 bases sitting between them.

Specimen: naive CD4+ T cells from blood. This TCR was sampled from a woman in her 30s in good health. The chain joins TRBV28 to TRBJ2-7; D unclear. CDR3 sequence: CASGSQPRDEQYF. The CDR3, as DNA: TGTGCCAGCGGATCCCAGCCTCGGGACGAGCAGTACTTC. The full variable domain, its missing parts supplied by reference TRBV28 and TRBJ2-7, is DVKVTQSSRYLVKRTGEKVFLECVQDMDHENMFWYRQDPGLGLRLIYFSYDVKMKEKGDIPEGYSVSREKKERFSLILESASTNQTSMYLCASGSQPRDEQYFGPGTRLTVT.